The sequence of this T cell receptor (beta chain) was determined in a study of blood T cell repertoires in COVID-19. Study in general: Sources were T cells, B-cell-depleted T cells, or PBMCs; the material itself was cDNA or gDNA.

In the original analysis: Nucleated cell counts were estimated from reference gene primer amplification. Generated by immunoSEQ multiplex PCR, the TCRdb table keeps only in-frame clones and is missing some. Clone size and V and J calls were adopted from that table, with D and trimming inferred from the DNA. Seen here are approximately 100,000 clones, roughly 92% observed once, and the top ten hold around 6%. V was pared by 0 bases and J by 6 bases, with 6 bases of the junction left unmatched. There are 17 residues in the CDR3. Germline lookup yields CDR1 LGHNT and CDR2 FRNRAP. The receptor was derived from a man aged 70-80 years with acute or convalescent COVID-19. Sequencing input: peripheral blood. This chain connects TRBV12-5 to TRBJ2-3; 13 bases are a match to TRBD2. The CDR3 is CASGLVVLAGGLDTQYF. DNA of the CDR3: TGTGCTAGTGGTTTGGTGGTACTAGCGGGGGGGCTTGATACGCAGTATTTT.